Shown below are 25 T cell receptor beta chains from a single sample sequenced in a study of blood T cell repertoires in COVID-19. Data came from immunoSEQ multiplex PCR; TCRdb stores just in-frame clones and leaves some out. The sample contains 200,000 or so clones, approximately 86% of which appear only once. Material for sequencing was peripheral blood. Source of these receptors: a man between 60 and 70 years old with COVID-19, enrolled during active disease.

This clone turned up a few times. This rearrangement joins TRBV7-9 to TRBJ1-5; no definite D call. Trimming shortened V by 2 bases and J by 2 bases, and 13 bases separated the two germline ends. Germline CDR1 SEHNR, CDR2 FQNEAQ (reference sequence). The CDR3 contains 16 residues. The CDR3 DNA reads TGTGCCAGCAGCTTAAATACGTGGGCCGGCAATCAGCCCCAGCATTTT. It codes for CASSLNTWAGNQPQHF.

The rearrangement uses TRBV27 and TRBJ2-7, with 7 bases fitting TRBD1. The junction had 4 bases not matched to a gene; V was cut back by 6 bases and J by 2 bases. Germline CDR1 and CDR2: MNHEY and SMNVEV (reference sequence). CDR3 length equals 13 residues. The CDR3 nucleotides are TGTGCCAGCAGGGGGACAGCAGCCTACGAGCAGTACTTC. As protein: CASRGTAAYEQYF.

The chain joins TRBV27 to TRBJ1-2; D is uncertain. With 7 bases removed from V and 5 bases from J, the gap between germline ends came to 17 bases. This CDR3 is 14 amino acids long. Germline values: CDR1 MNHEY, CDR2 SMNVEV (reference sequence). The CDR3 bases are TGTGCCAGCACCCTTGACCCCATAGCTTATGGCTACACCTTC. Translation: CASTLDPIAYGYTF.

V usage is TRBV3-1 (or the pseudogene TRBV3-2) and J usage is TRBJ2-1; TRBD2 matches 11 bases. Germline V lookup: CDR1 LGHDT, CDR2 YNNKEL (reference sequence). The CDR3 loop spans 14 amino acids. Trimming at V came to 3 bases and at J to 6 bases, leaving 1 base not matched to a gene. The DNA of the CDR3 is TGTGCCAGCAGCCAGACTAGCGGGATCAATGAGCAGTTCTTC. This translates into CASSQTSGINEQFF.

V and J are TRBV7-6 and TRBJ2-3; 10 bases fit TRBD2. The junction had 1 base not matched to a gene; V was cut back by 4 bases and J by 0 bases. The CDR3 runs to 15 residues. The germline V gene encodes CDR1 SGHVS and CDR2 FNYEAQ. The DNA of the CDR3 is TGTGCCAGCAGCTCTAGCGGGAGTAGCACAGATACGCAGTATTTT. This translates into CASSSSGSSTDTQYF.

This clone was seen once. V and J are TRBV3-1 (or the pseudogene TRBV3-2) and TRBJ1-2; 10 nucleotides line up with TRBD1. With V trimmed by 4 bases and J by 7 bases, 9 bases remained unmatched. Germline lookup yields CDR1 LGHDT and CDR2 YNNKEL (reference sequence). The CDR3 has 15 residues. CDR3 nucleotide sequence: TGTGCCAGCAGCCGCCCGGGACAGGGGAAAGGTGGCTACACCTTC. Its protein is CASSRPGQGKGGYTF.

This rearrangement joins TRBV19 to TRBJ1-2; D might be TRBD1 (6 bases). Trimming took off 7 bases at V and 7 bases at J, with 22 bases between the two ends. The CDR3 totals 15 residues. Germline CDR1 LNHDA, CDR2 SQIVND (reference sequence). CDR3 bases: TGTGCCAGTACCACTCCGGGGACAACTTCGGGTGGCTACACCTTC. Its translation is CASTTPGTTSGGYTF. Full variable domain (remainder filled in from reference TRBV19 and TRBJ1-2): DGGITQSPKYLFRKEGQNVTLSCEQNLNHDAMYWYRQDPGQGLRLIYYSQIVNDFQKGDIAEGYSVSREKKESFPLTVTSAQKNPTAFYLCASTTPGTTSGGYTFGSGTRLTVV.

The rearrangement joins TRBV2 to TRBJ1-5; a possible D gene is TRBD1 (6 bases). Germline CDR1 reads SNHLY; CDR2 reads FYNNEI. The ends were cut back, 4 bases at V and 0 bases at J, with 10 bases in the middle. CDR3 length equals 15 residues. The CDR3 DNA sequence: TGTGCCAGCAGTGGGGGGGGCAGTAGCAATCAGCCCCAGCATTTT. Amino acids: CASSGGGSSNQPQHF.

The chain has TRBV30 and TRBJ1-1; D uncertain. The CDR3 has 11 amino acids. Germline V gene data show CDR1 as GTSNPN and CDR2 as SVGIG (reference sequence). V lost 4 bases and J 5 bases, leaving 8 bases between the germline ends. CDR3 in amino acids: CAWTSDTEAFF. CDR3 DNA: TGTGCCTGGACCAGCGATACTGAAGCTTTCTTT.

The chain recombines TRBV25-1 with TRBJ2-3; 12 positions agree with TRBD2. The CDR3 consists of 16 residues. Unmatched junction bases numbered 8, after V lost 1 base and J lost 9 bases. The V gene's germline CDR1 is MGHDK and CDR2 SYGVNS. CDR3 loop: CASSESRASGGGTQYF. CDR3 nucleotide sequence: TGTGCCAGCAGTGAATCGAGGGCTAGCGGGGGGGGGACGCAGTATTTT. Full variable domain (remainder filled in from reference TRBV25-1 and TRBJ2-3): EADIYQTPRYLVIGTGKKITLECSQTMGHDKMYWYQQDPGMELHLIHYSYGVNSTEKGDLSSESTVSRIRTEHFPLTLESARPSHTSQYLCASSESRASGGGTQYFGPGTRLTVL.

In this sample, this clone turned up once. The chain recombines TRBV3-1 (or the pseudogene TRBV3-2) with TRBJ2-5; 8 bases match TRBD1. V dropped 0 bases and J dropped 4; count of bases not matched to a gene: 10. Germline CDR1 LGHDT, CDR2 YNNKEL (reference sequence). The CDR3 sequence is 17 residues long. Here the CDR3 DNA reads TGTGCCAGCAGCCAAGATGTCAGGGGGCGTTTTGGAGAGACCCAGTACTTC. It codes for CASSQDVRGRFGETQYF.

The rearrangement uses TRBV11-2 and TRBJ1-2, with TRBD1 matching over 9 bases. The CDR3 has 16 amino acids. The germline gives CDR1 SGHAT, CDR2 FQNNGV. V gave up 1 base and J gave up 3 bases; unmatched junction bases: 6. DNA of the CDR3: TGTGCCAGCAGCTTAGGGGACAGGGTAGTTGACTATGGCTACACCTTC. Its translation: CASSLGDRVVDYGYTF.

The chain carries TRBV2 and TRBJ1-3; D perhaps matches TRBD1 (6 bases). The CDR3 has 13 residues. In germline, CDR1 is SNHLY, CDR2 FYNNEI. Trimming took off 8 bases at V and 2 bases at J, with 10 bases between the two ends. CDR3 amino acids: CASGGAAGNTIYF. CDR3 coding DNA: TGTGCCAGCGGGGGGGCAGCTGGAAACACCATATATTTT.

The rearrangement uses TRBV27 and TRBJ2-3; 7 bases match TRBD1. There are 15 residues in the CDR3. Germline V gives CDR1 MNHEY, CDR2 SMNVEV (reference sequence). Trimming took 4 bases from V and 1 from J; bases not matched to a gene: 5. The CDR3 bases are TGTGCCAGCAGTTCCTGGACAGGAGGCACAGATACGCAGTATTTT. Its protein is CASSSWTGGTDTQYF.

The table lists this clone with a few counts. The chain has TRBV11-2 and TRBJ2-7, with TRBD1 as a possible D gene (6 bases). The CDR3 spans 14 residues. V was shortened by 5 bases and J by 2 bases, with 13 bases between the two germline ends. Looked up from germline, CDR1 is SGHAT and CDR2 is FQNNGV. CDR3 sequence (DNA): TGTGCCAGCAGCACCGGGACACACACCTACGAGCAGTACTTC. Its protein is CASSTGTHTYEQYF.

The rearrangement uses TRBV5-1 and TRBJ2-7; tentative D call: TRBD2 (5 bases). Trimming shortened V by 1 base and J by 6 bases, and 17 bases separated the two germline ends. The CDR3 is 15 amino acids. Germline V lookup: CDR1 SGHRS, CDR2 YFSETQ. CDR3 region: CASSLQDGGLGEQYF. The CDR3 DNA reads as TGCGCCAGCAGCTTGCAGGACGGAGGTTTGGGCGAGCAGTACTTC.

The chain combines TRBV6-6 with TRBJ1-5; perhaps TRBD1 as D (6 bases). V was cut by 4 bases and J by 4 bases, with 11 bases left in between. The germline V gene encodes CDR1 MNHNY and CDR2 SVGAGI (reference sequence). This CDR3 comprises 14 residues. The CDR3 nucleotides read TGTGCCAGCAGTTCAGGACAGAAAAATCAGCCCCAGCATTTT. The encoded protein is CASSSGQKNQPQHF.

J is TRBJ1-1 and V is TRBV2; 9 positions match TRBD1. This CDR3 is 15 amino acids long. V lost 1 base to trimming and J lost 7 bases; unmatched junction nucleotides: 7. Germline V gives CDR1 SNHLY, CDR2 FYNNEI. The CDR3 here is CASSEGTGAPNEAFF. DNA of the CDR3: TGTGCCAGCAGTGAAGGGACAGGGGCCCCGAATGAAGCTTTCTTT.

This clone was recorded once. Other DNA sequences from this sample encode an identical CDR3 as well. CDR3 sequence: CASSLDRNTEAFF. Here the CDR3 DNA reads TGTGCCAGCAGCTTGGATCGGAACACTGAAGCTTTCTTT. This chain joins TRBV5-4 and TRBJ1-1, with D uncertain. Per the germline V gene, CDR1 is SGHNT and CDR2 is YYREEE (reference sequence). The CDR3 has 13 amino acids. Trimming removed 0 bases at V and 1 base at J, with 4 bases between.

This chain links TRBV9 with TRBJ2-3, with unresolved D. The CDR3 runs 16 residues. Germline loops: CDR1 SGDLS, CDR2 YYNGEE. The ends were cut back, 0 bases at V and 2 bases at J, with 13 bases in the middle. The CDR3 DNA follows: TGTGCCAGCAGCGTAGGCGGATCCACTTTCACAGATACGCAGTATTTT. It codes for CASSVGGSTFTDTQYF.

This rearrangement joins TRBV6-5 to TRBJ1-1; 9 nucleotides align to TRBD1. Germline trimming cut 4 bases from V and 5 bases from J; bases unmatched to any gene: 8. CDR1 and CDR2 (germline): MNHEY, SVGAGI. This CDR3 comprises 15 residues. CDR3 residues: CASSSTGGSSTEAFF. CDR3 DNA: TGTGCCAGCAGTTCAACAGGGGGCAGTAGTACTGAAGCTTTCTTT.

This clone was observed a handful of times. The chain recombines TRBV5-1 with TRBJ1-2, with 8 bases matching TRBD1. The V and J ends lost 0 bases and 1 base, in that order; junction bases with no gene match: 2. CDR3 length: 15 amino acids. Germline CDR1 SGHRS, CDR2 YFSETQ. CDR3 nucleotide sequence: TGCGCCAGCAGCTTGGGACAGGGGCGTAACTATGGCTACACCTTC. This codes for CASSLGQGRNYGYTF.

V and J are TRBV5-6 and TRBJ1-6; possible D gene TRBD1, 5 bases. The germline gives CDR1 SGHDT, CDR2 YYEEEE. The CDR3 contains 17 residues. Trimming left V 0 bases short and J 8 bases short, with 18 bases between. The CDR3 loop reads CASSLVLGEEIHSPLHF. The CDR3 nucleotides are TGTGCCAGCAGCTTGGTATTAGGGGAAGAAATACATTCACCCCTCCACTTT.

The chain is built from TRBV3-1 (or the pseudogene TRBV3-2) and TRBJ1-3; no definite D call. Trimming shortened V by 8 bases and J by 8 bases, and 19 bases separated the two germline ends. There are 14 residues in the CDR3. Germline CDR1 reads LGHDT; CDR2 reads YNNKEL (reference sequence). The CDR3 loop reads CASSGTGIRDTIYF. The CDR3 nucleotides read TGTGCCAGCTCGGGAACGGGCATTCGAGACACCATATATTTT.

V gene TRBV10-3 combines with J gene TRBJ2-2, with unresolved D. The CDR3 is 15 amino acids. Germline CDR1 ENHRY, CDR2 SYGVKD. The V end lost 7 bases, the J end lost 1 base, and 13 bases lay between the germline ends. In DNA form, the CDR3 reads TGTGCCATCACCCTGACACAACAGAACACCGGGGAGCTGTTTTTT. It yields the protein CAITLTQQNTGELFF.